This record looks at one T cell receptor (beta chain) sequence and its context. The antigen remains unidentified. The CDR3 contains 15 residues. CDR1 and CDR2 (germline): MNHEY, SVGAGI. The V and J ends lost 4 bases and 13 bases, in that order; junction bases with no gene match: 13. The data derive from a study of chemoradiotherapy in HPV16-positive cancers. Findings and caveats of the study: The functional HPV-specific definition rests on just a couple of HPV16-positive patients.

Repertoires were sampled repeatedly during chemoradiotherapy. Clones were sequenced by immunoSEQ multiplex PCR, and TCRdb holds only the in-frame ones, with some missing. The sample records approximately 15,000 clones, more than 70% being singletons. The starting material was tumor tissue, obtained from a patient who underwent chemoradiotherapy. The chain joins TRBV6-5 to TRBJ1-6; 7 nucleotides line up with TRBD1. This clonotype was obtained from a human donor with HPV-associated anogenital cancer. The CDR3 sequence: CASSFTGTVTSPLHF. In DNA, the CDR3 is TGTGCCAGCAGTTTCACCGGGACAGTGACGTCCCCCCTCCACTTT.